This T cell receptor (beta chain) was retrieved from a study of radiotherapy plus CTLA-4 blockade in lung cancer. Measured with immunoSEQ multiplex PCR; TCRdb has only the in-frame clones, and not every one. Here the sample spans about 60,000 clones, 65% to 85% being singletons. CDR1 is SGHTA and CDR2 is FQGTGA in the germline V gene. Trimming cost V 2 bases and J 1 base, with 15 bases left between them. CDR3 length: 18 amino acids. The specimen comprised peripheral blood, sampled from a patient treated with radiotherapy plus ipilimumab. This TCR was sampled from a human donor with non-small cell lung cancer who had a complete response to radiotherapy plus ipilimumab. The chain links TRBV7-3 to TRBJ2-6; a possible D gene is TRBD1 (6 bases). The CDR3 loop reads CASSLQGSEGSGANVLTF. In DNA, the CDR3 is TGTGCCAGCAGCTTACAGGGGTCGGAAGGGTCTGGGGCCAACGTCCTGACTTTC.